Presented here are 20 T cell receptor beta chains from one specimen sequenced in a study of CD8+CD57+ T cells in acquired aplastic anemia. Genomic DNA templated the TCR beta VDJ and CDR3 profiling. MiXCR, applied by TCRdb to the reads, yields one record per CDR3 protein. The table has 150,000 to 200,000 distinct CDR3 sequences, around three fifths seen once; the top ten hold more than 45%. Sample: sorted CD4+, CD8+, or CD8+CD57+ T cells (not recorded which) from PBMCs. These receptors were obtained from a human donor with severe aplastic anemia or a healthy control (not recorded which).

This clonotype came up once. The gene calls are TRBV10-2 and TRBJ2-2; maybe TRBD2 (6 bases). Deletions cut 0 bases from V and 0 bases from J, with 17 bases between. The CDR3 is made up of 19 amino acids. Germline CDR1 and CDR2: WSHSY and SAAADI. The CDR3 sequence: CASSESTGGWLSNTGELFF. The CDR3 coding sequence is TGCGCCAGCAGTGAGTCGACTGGAGGGTGGCTCTCGAACACCGGGGAGCTGTTTTTT.

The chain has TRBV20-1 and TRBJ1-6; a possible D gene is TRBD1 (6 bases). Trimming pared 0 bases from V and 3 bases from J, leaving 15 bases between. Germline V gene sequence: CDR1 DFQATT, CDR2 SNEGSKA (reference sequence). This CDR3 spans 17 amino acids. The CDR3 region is CSARDSRQALYNSPLHF. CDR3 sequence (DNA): TGCAGTGCTAGAGATTCAAGACAGGCCCTCTATAATTCACCCCTCCACTTT.

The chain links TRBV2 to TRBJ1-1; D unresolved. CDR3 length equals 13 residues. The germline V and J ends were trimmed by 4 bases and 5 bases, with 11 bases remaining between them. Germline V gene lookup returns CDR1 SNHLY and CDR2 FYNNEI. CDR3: CASSARGQTEAFF. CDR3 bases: TGTGCCAGCAGTGCAAGAGGCCAGACTGAAGCTTTCTTT.

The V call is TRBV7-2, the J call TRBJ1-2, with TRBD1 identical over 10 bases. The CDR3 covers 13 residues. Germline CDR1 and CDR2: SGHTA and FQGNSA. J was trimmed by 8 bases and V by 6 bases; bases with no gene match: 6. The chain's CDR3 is CASRSGTGDGYTF. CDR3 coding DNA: TGTGCCAGCAGATCCGGGACAGGGGACGGCTACACCTTC.

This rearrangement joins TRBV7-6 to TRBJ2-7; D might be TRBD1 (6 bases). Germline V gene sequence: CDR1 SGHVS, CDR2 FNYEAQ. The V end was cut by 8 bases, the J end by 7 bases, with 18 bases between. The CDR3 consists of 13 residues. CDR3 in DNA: TGTGCCAGCGGCGCATCAGGGGCGAGGGAGCAGTACTTC. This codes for CASGASGAREQYF.

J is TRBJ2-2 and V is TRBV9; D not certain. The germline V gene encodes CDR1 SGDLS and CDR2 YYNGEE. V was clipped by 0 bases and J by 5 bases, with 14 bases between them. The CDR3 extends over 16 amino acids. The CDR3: CASSVEDHLGTGELFF. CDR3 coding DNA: TGTGCCAGCAGCGTAGAGGACCACCTCGGGACCGGGGAGCTGTTTTTT.

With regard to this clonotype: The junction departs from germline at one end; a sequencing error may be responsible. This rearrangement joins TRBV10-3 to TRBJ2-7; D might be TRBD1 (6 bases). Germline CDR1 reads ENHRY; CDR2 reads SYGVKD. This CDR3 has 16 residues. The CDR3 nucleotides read TGTGCCAGCAGTCTTCGGGACAAGGGGCCGACCTACGAGCAGTACTTC. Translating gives CASSLRDKGPTYEQYF.

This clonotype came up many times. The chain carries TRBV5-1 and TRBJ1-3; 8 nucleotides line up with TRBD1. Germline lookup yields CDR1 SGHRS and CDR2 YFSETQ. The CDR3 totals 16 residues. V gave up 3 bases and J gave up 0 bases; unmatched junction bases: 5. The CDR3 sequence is CASSSDRESSGNTIYF. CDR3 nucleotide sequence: TGCGCCAGCAGCTCGGACAGGGAAAGCTCTGGAAACACCATATATTTT.

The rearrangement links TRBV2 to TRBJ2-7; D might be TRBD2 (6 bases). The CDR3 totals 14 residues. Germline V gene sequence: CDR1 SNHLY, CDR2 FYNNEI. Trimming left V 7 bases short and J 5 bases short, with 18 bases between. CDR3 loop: CASMRDWVGHEQYF. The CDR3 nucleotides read TGTGCCAGCATGAGGGACTGGGTGGGTCACGAGCAGTACTTC. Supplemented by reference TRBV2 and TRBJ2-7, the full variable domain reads EPEVTQTPSHQVTQMGQEVILRCVPISNHLYFYWYRQILGQKVEFLVSFYNNEISEKSEIFDDQFSVERPDGSNFTLKIRSTKLEDSAMYFCASMRDWVGHEQYFGPGTRLTVT.

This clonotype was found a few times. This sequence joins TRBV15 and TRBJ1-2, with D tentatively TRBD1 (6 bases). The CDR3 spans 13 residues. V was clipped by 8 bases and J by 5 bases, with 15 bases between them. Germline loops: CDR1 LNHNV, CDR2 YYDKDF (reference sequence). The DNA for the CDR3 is TGTGCCACCCGAGGGGGACTAGGGTATGGCTACACCTTC. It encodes CATRGGLGYGYTF.

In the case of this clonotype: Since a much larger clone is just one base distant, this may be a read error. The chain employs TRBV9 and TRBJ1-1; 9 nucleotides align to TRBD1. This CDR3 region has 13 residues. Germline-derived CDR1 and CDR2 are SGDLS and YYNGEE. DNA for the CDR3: TGTGCCAGCAGCTTCACAGGGGGCGCTGAAGCTCTCTTT. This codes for CASSFTGGAEALF.

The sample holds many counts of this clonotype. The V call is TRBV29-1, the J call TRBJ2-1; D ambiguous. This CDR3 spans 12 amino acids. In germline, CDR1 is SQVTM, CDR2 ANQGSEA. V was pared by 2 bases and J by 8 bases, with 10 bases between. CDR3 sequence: CSVEWVGDEQFF. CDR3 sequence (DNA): TGCAGCGTTGAATGGGTGGGCGATGAGCAGTTCTTC.

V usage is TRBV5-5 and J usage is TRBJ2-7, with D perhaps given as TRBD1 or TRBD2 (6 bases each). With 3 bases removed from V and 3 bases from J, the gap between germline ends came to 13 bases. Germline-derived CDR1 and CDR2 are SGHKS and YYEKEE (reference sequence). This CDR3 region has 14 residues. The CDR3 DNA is TGTGCCAGCAGCTCCTCGGGGGCGAACTACGAGCAGTACTTC. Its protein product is CASSSSGANYEQYF.

The CDR3 DNA is TGTGCCAGCAGTCGCTACGAAACTGAAGCTTTCTTT. Translation gives CASSRYETEAFF. V gene TRBV6-1 combines with J gene TRBJ1-1, with unresolved D. Germline loops: CDR1 MNHNS, CDR2 SASEGT. This CDR3 is 12 amino acids long. Trimming shortened V by 5 bases and J by 5 bases, and 9 bases separated the two germline ends.

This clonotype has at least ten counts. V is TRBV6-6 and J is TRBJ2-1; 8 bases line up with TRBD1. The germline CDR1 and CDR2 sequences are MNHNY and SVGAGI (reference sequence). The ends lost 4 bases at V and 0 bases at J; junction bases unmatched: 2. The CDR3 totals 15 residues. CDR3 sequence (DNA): TGTGCCAGCAGTTTCGACAGGGGCTCCTACAATGAGCAGTTCTTC. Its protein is CASSFDRGSYNEQFF.

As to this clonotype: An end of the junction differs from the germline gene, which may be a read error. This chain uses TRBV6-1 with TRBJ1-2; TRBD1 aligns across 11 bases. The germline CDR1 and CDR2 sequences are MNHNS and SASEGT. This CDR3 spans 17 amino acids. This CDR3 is CASTPRRGQGGNYGCTF. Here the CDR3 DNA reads TGTGCCAGCACTCCGCGCCGGGGACAGGGGGGCAACTATGGCTGCACCTTC.

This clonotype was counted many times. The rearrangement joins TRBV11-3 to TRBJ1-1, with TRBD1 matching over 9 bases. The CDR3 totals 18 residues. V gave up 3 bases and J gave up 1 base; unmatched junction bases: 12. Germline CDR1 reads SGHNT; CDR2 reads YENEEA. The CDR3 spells CASSFDRDRDGRNTEAFF. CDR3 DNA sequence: TGTGCCAGCAGCTTTGACCGGGACAGGGATGGAAGGAACACTGAAGCTTTCTTT. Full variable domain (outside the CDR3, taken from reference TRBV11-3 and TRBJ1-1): EAGVVQSPRYKIIEKKQPVAFWCNPISGHNTLYWYLQNLGQGPELLIRYENEEAVDDSQLPKDRFSAERLKGVDSTLKIQPAELGDSAVYLCASSFDRDRDGRNTEAFFGQGTRLTVV.

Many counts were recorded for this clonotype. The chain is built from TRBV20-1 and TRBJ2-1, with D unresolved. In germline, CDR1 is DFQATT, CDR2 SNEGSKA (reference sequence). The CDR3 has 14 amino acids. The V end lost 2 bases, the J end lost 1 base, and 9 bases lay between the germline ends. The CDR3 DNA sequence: TGCAGTGCTAGACCCCGAGCGTCCTACAATGAGCAGTTCTTC. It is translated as CSARPRASYNEQFF.

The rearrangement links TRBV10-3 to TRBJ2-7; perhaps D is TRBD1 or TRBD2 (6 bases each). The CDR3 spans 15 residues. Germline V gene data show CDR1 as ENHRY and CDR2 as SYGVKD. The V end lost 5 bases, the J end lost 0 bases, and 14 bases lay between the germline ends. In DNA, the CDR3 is TGTGCCATCAGTCAACGGGGGCGCCTCTCCTACGAGCAGTACGTC. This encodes CAISQRGRLSYEQYV.

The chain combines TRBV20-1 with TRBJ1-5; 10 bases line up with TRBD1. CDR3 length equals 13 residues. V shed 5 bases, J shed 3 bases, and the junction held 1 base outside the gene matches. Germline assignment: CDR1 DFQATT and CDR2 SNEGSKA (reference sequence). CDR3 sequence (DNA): TGCAGTGCTGGACAGGGGGTCAATCAGCCCCAGCATTTT. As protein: CSAGQGVNQPQHF.